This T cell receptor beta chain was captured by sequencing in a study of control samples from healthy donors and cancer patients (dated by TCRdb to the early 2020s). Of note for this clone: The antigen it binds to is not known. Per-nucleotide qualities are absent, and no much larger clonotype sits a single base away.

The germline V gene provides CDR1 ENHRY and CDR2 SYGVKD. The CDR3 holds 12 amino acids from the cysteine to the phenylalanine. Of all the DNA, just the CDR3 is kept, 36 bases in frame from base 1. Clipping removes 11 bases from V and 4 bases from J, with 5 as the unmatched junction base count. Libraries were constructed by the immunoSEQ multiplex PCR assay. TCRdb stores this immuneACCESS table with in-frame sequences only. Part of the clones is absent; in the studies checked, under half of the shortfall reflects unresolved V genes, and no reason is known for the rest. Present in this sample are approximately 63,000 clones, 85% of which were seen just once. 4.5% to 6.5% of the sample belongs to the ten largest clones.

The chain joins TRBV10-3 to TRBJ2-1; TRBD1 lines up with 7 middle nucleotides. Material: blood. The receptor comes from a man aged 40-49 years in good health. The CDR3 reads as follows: CAVGDSYNEQFF. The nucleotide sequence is TGTGCCGTAGGGGACAGTTACAATGAGCAGTTCTTC.